The subject of this entry is one T cell receptor (beta chain). The antigen is undetermined. This specimen belongs to a study of shared clonotypes between healthy human individuals. Donors, without exception, were Caucasian adults residing in Nashville, Tennessee. General study results and limits: The diversity represented, both genetic and in exposure history, was limited by few donors. Naive CD4 clonotype sharing across a few donors was around 5.5%. Only blood samples were collected, and tissue repertoires likely differ.

This CDR3 spans 14 amino acids. Trimming took off 0 bases at V and 5 bases at J, with 10 bases between the two ends. The germline gives CDR1 MNHEY, CDR2 SMNVEV (reference sequence). TCRdb's copy holds only in-frame clones and misses some; the assay was immunoSEQ multiplex PCR. The sample shows roughly 530,000 clones, almost 97% of them seen only once. Sequencing was done on a sample of naive CD4+ T cells sorted from blood. Subset: CD45RA+ positively selected. J is TRBJ2-5 and V is TRBV27; D is unclear. The source of this sequence is a young woman in good health. Here the CDR3 DNA reads TGTGCCAGCAGTTTATCCGCCCCTGCGGAGACCCAGTACTTC. Amino acid sequence: CASSLSAPAETQYF.